This T cell receptor beta chain stems from a study of T cell repertoires in cytomegalovirus infection. Across the whole study: Recently identified HLA-C-restricted and well-studied HLA-B-restricted CMV epitopes were used. Matching HLA type, along with CMV infection, was indicated by public TCR beta signatures.

Using its own MiXCR run on the reads, TCRdb lists one record per CDR3 protein. The sample holds some 700,000 distinct CDR3 sequences, 30% to 35% seen once. In the case of this clonotype: Its cognate antigen is unknown.

Study outcomes and limitations: CMV carriers having the relevant HLA were flagged by cumulative public TCR beta family frequency. In two of eight donors, the top clonotype was HLA-C-restricted CMV-specific.

Germline CDR1 is SQVTM and CDR2 is ANQGSEA. The CDR3 totals 14 residues. V dropped 2 bases and J dropped 2 bases, with 9 bases sitting between them. The gene calls are TRBV29-1 and TRBJ2-2; D is possibly TRBD1 or TRBD2 (5 bases each). Sequenced material: cultured PBMCs, taken from culture after CMV antigen stimulation. The sequence derives from a human donor in good health (CMV status not recorded). Some clones in this sample may be carry-over from other donors' samples. Written as DNA, the CDR3 is TGCAGCGTTGAACAGGGAGTAAACACCGGGGAGCTGTTTTTT. Its translation is CSVEQGVNTGELFF.